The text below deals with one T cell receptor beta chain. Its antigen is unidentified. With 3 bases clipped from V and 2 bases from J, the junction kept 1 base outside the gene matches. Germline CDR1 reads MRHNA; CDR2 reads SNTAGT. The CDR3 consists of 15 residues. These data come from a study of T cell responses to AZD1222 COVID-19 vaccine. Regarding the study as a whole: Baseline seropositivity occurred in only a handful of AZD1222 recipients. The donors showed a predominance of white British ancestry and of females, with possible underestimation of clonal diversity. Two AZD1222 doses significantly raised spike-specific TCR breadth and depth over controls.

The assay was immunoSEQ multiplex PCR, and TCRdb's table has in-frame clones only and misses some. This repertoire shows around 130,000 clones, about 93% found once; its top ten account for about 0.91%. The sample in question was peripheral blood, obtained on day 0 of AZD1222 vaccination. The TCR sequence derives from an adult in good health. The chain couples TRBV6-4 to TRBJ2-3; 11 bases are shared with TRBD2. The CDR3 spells CASSDSGGATDTQYF. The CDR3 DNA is TGTGCCAGCAGTGATAGCGGGGGGGCCACAGATACGCAGTATTTT.